The T cell receptor (beta chain) under discussion was sequenced for a study of blood T cell repertoires in COVID-19. Study background: Material from acute and convalescent COVID-19 was sourced from the United States, Italy and Spain. PBMCs, B-cell-depleted T cells, or T cells were the source of the cDNA or gDNA that made up the material.

The authors' processing: Amplified reference gene primers provided the basis for estimating nucleated cell counts. Profiling relied on immunoSEQ multiplex PCR, and the TCRdb table lists in-frame clones only, not all of them. V, J and clone size were drawn from that table, and D and trimming were deduced from the DNA. The sample consists of about 180,000 clones, about 88% of them appearing once. Germline CDR1 is ENHRY and CDR2 is SYGVKD. There are 14 residues in the CDR3. V lost 0 bases and J lost 7, with 12 bases in between. The TCR was taken from a woman aged 25 to 45 with active or convalescent COVID-19. Sequenced sample: peripheral blood. This chain connects TRBV10-3 to TRBJ1-2, with D possibly TRBD1 on 5 matching bases. CDR3 bases: TGTGCCATCAGTGAGTCCTTGGCAGGGTCTGGCTACACCTTC. It specifies CAISESLAGSGYTF.